What follows are 9 T cell receptor beta chains derived from one specimen sequenced in a study of long-term antiretroviral therapy in people with HIV. The assay, immunoSEQ v3.0, was run at survey level. Sequenced by immunoSEQ multiplex PCR; TCRdb stores in-frame clones only, minus some. The profile shows 35,000 to 45,000 clones, roughly 88% of them singletons. Sequenced here: unsorted PBMCs, sampled 2.2 years after starting antiretroviral therapy. All receptors come from a man aged 18 to 30 with HIV.

The chain recombines TRBV28 with TRBJ2-7; possible D gene TRBD2, 6 bases. The length of the CDR3 is 15 residues. CDR1 is MDHEN, CDR2 SYDVKM, per germline. V was shortened by 5 bases and J by 0 bases, with 14 bases between the two germline ends. CDR3 sequence reads: CASSNQEGGSYEQYF. CDR3 bases: TGTGCCAGCAGTAATCAGGAGGGCGGCTCCTACGAGCAGTACTTC. Supplemented by reference TRBV28 and TRBJ2-7, the full variable domain reads DVKVTQSSRYLVKRTGEKVFLECVQDMDHENMFWYRQDPGLGLRLIYFSYDVKMKEKGDIPEGYSVSREKKERFSLILESASTNQTSMYLCASSNQEGGSYEQYFGPGTRLTVT.

The gene calls are TRBV5-1 and TRBJ1-4, with D perhaps TRBD1 (5 bases). Trimming removed 0 bases from V and 8 bases from J, with 14 bases in between. Germline values: CDR1 SGHRS, CDR2 YFSETQ. CDR3 length: 15 residues. This CDR3 reads CASSLEGTAEEKLFF. CDR3 DNA: TGCGCCAGCAGCTTGGAGGGGACTGCGGAGGAAAAACTGTTTTTT.

The chain carries TRBV2 and TRBJ2-5, with 8 bases fitting TRBD2. Germline values: CDR1 SNHLY, CDR2 FYNNEI. V shed 6 bases, J shed 5 bases, and the junction held 8 bases outside the gene matches. The CDR3 contains 14 residues. CDR3 region: CASSPRLALETQYF. The CDR3 coding sequence is TGTGCCAGCAGCCCTCGACTAGCGCTGGAGACCCAGTACTTC. The full variable domain, with the rest looked up from reference TRBV2 and TRBJ2-5, is EPEVTQTPSHQVTQMGQEVILRCVPISNHLYFYWYRQILGQKVEFLVSFYNNEISEKSEIFDDQFSVERPDGSNFTLKIRSTKLEDSAMYFCASSPRLALETQYFGPGTRLLVL.

The V call is TRBV2, the J call TRBJ2-3; no reliable D call. V lost 4 bases and J lost 4, with 6 bases in between. The CDR3 runs to 12 residues. From germline, CDR1 is SNHLY and CDR2 FYNNEI. CDR3 amino acids: CASSATADTQYF. The CDR3 coding sequence is TGTGCCAGCAGTGCGACCGCAGATACGCAGTATTTT.

With respect to this clone: Other DNA sequences in this specimen translate into the identical CDR3. This chain's CDR3 is CASSLSLAGSYNEQFF. Here the CDR3 DNA reads TGTGCCAGCAGCTTATCCCTAGCGGGCTCCTACAATGAGCAGTTCTTC. The chain links TRBV7-9 to TRBJ2-1; 8 bases fit TRBD2. The CDR3 loop spans 16 amino acids. Germline CDR1 SEHNR, CDR2 FQNEAQ (reference sequence). Unmatched junction bases numbered 3, after V lost 2 bases and J lost 0 bases.

J is TRBJ2-1 and V is TRBV9; 10 nucleotides agree with TRBD2. CDR1 SGDLS and CDR2 YYNGEE come from the germline V gene. The trim removed 2 bases at V and 10 bases at J, leaving 9 bases unmatched. CDR3 size: 15 residues. The CDR3 DNA follows: TGTGCCAGCAGCGTGACTAGCGGGCTCCAAAGGGAGCAGTTCTTC. Translated, it gives CASSVTSGLQREQFF.

In its sample, this clone was seen a few times. The chain joins TRBV27 to TRBJ2-3; 8 nucleotides align to TRBD2. The CDR3 is 14 residues long. With 6 bases clipped from V and 3 bases from J, the junction kept 5 bases outside the gene matches. Germline assignment: CDR1 MNHEY and CDR2 SMNVEV (reference sequence). The CDR3 sequence is CASRNSGGTDTQYF. In DNA, the CDR3 is TGTGCCAGCAGGAACAGCGGGGGAACAGATACGCAGTATTTT.

This clone has a handful of counts. V is TRBV6-1 and J is TRBJ1-2; D gene uncertain. Between the trimmed V and J ends, which lost 6 bases and 4 bases, there was a span of 6 bases. Per the germline V gene, CDR1 is MNHNS and CDR2 is SASEGT. The CDR3 consists of 11 residues. CDR3 sequence: CASSFTYGYTF. CDR3 DNA: TGTGCCAGCAGCTTCACCTATGGCTACACCTTC.

This clone was counted a single time. V is TRBV6-5 and J is TRBJ1-5, with no clear D. The V end was cut by 0 bases, the J end by 8 bases, with 14 bases between. The CDR3 loop spans 15 amino acids. Germline CDR1 is MNHEY and CDR2 is SVGAGI. Written as DNA, the CDR3 is TGTGCCAGCAGTTACTCGAGGTCCAGTGTGGAGCCCCAGCATTTT. It is translated as CASSYSRSSVEPQHF.